These 8 T cell receptor beta chains share one sample of origin, sequenced in a study of identical twins. In TCRdb, the 5' RACE reads were re-called with MiXCR into one record per CDR3 protein. The data hold 500,000 or so distinct CDR3 sequences, with 14% observed a single time. These records were also assigned to another study, of yellow fever vaccine responses in identical twins.

The specimen sequenced was CD4+ T cells sorted from blood. The receptors derive from a young woman in good health.

V and J are TRBV20-1 and TRBJ1-1, with D unresolved. The CDR3 has 10 residues. CDR1 is DFQATT and CDR2 is SNEGSKA in the germline V gene (reference sequence). Deletions cut 2 bases from V and 7 bases from J, with 5 bases between. The CDR3 sequence is CSARTIEAFF. As DNA, the CDR3 is TGCAGTGCTAGAACAATTGAAGCTTTCTTT.

This clonotype was seen a handful of times. The J gene is TRBJ2-3, the V gene TRBV20-1; D remains unclear. Germline V gene sequence: CDR1 DFQATT, CDR2 SNEGSKA (reference sequence). Trimming removed 7 bases from V and 6 bases from J, with 11 bases in between. This CDR3 spans 11 amino acids. The CDR3 nucleotides are TGCAGTGTCCTCGCCGGGGATACGCAGTATTTT. This translates into CSVLAGDTQYF.

This clonotype was picked up one time. A read error is possible here, since a much larger clone lies one base away. V gene TRBV7-8 combines with J gene TRBJ2-2; 7 bases line up with TRBD2. The CDR3 consists of 12 residues. Germline V lookup: CDR1 SGHVS, CDR2 FQNEAQ. As DNA, the CDR3 is TGTGCCAGCAGCGCGGGGGTCGGGGAGCCGTTTTTT. Protein: CASSAGVGEPFF.

This chain uses TRBV20-1 with TRBJ2-2, with D maybe TRBD1 (7 bases). The CDR3 consists of 15 residues. Germline values: CDR1 DFQATT, CDR2 SNEGSKA (reference sequence). V lost 0 bases and J 5 bases, leaving 13 bases between the germline ends. CDR3 DNA sequence: TGCAGTGCTAGAGAGGCGGGACAGACAACCGGGGAGCTGTTTTTT. Residues: CSAREAGQTTGELFF.

This clonotype was seen a handful of times. This rearrangement joins TRBV10-3 to TRBJ2-3; D is ambiguous. Germline V gives CDR1 ENHRY, CDR2 SYGVKD. This CDR3 comprises 14 residues. Trimming took off 4 bases at V and 0 bases at J, with 8 bases between the two ends. This CDR3 is CAISVDRSTDTQYF. CDR3 DNA: TGTGCCATCAGTGTAGACCGTAGCACAGATACGCAGTATTTT.

The chain combines TRBV6-2 or TRBV6-3 with TRBJ2-1; D not certain. Trimming pared 10 bases from V and 4 bases from J, leaving 11 bases between. Germline V lookup: CDR1 MNHEY, CDR2 SVGEGT. The CDR3 is made up of 12 amino acids. CDR3 residues: CAIREGYNEQFF. The CDR3 DNA sequence: TGTGCCATCCGAGAAGGGTACAATGAGCAGTTCTTC.

The CDR3 bases are TGTGCCAGCAGCTCCTCTGAGGATTTATATGGCTACACCTTC. This encodes CASSSSEDLYGYTF. The V gene is TRBV12-3 or TRBV12-4, the J gene TRBJ1-2; D gene uncertain. The CDR3 loop spans 14 amino acids. V shed 6 bases and J shed 5 bases, with 16 bases lying between them.

This clonotype was observed a few times. V gene TRBV7-2 combines with J gene TRBJ2-7; tentative D call: TRBD1 (6 bases). Trimming left V 5 bases short and J 1 base short, with 18 bases between. In germline, CDR1 is SGHTA, CDR2 FQGNSA. The CDR3 spans 16 residues. The CDR3 DNA reads TGTGCCAGCAGCCTAAGTTTAACAGGGTTTTCCTACGAGCAGTACTTC. This encodes CASSLSLTGFSYEQYF.